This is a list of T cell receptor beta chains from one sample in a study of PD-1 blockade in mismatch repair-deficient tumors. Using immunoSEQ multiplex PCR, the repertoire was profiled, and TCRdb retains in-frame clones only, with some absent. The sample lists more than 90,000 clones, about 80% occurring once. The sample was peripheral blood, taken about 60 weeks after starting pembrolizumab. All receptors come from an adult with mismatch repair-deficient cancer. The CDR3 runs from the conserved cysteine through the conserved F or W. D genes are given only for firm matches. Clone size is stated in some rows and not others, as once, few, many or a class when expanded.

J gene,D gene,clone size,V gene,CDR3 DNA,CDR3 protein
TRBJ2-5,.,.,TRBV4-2,TGTGCCAGCAGCCAAGGGGGCTTGGGAGAGACCCAGTACTTC,CASSQGGLGETQYF
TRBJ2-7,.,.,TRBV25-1,TGTGCCAGCAGTGAATATAGCGGCCTTGAAAAGCAGTACTTC,CASSEYSGLEKQYF
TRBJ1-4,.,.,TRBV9,TGTGCCAGCAGCCCATCCGACAGCAGCCAAAGTAATGAAAAACTGTTTTTT,CASSPSDSSQSNEKLFF
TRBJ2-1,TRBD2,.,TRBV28,TGTGCCAGCAGTTTGATCACTAGCGGCCTCTACAATGAGCAGTTCTTC,CASSLITSGLYNEQFF
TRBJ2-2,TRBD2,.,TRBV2,TGTGCCAGCAGTGAAGCGGGAGGGGACACCGGGGAGCTGTTTTTT,CASSEAGGDTGELFF
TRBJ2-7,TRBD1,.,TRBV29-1,TGCAGCGTTGAAACCAGGGGACAGGGAACCGAGCAGTACTTC,CSVETRGQGTEQYF
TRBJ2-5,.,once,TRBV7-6,TGTGCCAGCAGCCAGGGGCCGGTGGGGACCCAGTACTTC,CASSQGPVGTQYF
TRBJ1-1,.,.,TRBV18,TGTGCCAGCTCCCCTTCCATCGACACTGAAGCTTTCTTT,CASSPSIDTEAFF
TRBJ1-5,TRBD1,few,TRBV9,TGTGCCAGCAGCGATACAGGGGGGAATCAGCCCCAGCATTTT,CASSDTGGNQPQHF
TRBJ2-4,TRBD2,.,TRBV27,TGTGCCAGCAGTTTATCTTCCGGGCTAGCGGGGGGGATTCAGTACTTC,CASSLSSGLAGGIQYF
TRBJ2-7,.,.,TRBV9,TGTGCCAGCAGCCTCGAAGACCGGAGCTCCTACGAGCAGTACTTC,CASSLEDRSSYEQYF
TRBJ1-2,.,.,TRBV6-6,TGTGCCACCCACGGAGCCGATGGCTACACCTTC,CATHGADGYTF
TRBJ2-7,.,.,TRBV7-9,TGTGCCAGCAGCTTAGGCAGTATCGAGCAGTACTTC,CASSLGSIEQYF
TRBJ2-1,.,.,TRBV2,TGTGCCAGCAAAGGGAATGAGCAGTTCTTC,CASKGNEQFF
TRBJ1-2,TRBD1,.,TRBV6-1,TGTGCCAGCAGTGAATCGGCAGGGGGATTGGAAGATGGCTACACCTTC,CASSESAGGLEDGYTF
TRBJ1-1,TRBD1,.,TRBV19,TGTGCCAGTGAAGAGGGGGACAGGGGTAAGCCTGAAGCTTTCTTT,CASEEGDRGKPEAFF
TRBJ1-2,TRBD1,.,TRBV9,TGTGCCAGCAGCGTAGCGGGGACCGGGACAGGGAATGGCTACACCTTC,CASSVAGTGTGNGYTF
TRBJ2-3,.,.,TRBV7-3,TGTGCCAGCAGCTTAAATGGGCAGGGTCCAGATACGCAGTATTTT,CASSLNGQGPDTQYF
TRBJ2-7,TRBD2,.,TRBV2,TGTGCCAGCACCGGCGCGGGAGATAGGTACGAGCAGTACTTC,CASTGAGDRYEQYF
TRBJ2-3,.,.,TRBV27,TGTGCCAGCAGTAACCCGGGAGATACGCAGTATTTT,CASSNPGDTQYF
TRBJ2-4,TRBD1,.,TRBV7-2,TGTGCCAGCAGCCTCAGGGGGCAAGCCAAAAACATTCAGTACTTC,CASSLRGQAKNIQYF
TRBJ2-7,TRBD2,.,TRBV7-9,TGTGCCAGCAGCTTAGTTCTAGCGGGACGTCACGAGCAGTACTTC,CASSLVLAGRHEQYF
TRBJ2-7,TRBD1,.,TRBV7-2,TGTGCCAGCAGCAGACGGCCGGGACAGGGCGTTGGGAACGAGCAGTACTTC,CASSRRPGQGVGNEQYF
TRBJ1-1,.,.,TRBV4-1,TGCGCCAGCAGCCAAGGGGGGAACACTGAAGCTTTCTTT,CASSQGGNTEAFF
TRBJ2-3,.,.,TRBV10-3,TGTGCCATCAGCCCATCGGGCGGGACCGATACGCAGTATTTT,CAISPSGGTDTQYF
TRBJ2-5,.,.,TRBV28,TGTGCCAGCAGTCCACCCGCCGGGCGGGGAGAGACCCAGTACTTC,CASSPPAGRGETQYF
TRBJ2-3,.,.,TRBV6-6,TGTGCCAGCAGATACCGGGACTCCCCGGAAGATACGCAGTATTTT,CASRYRDSPEDTQYF
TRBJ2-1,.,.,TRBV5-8,TGTGCCAGCAGCTTGAAGGGGAGCCCCTACAATGAGCAGTTCTTC,CASSLKGSPYNEQFF
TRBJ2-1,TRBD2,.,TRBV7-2,TGTGCCAGCAGCTTCTCAGCGGGGAGCTCCTACAATGAGCAGTTCTTC,CASSFSAGSSYNEQFF
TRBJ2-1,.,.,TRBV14,TGTGCCAGCAGCCAAGCTAGGGGTAGCGGTGAGCAGTTCTTC,CASSQARGSGEQFF
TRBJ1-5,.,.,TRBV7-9,TGTGCCAGCAGCTTAAACAATCAGCCCCAGCATTTT,CASSLNNQPQHF
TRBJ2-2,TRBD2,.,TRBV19,TGTGCCACCGAAGGGACTAGCGGGAGGGTAAACACCGGGGAGCTGTTTTTT,CATEGTSGRVNTGELFF
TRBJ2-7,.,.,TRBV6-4,TGTGCCAGCAGTATCAGGGGTGGCTACGAGCAGTACTTC,CASSIRGGYEQYF
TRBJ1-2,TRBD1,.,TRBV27,TGTGCCAGCAGTTCATACTCCCGGGACAGTACTGACTATGGCTACACCTTC,CASSSYSRDSTDYGYTF
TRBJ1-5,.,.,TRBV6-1,TGTGCCAGCAGACGTGACAGAGATCAGCCCCAGCATTTT,CASRRDRDQPQHF
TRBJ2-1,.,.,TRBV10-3,TGTGCCAGTCAGGGTTTTGGGTCAGGCGGGAACGTCAATGAGCAGTTCTTC,CASQGFGSGGNVNEQFF
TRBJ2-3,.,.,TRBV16,TGTGCCAGCAACCATGGGACGATTAGCACAGATACGCAGTATTTT,CASNHGTISTDTQYF
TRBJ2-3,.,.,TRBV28,TGTGCCAGCAGTATAGAACCTACCCTGGCTACGCAGTATTTT,CASSIEPTLATQYF
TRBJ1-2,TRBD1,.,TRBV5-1,TGCGTCAGCAGCTTGGTAGGACAGGAGGGCTATGGCTACACCTTC,CVSSLVGQEGYGYTF
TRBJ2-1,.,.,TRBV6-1,TGTGCCAGCTCGAGCCTTGCTGAGCAGTTCTTC,CASSSLAEQFF
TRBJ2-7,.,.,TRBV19,TGTGCCAGCCAACAGGGTGGGTCCTACGAGCAGTACTTC,CASQQGGSYEQYF
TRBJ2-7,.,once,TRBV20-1,TGCAGTGCTCGGGACAATTACGAGCAGTACTTC,CSARDNYEQYF
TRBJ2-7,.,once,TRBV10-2,TGCGCCAGCAGTGAGTCGAGGGTCTTGGGCTACGAGCAGTACTTC,CASSESRVLGYEQYF
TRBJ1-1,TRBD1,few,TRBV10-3,TGTGCCATCAGTCCGGGACAGGCTACCCCTGAAGCTTTCTTT,CAISPGQATPEAFF
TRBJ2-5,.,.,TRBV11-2,TGTGCCAGCAGCTTAGGTGGGACGGATAAAGAGACCCAGTACTTC,CASSLGGTDKETQYF
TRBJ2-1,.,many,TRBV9,TGTGCCAGCAGCGTCGGAGGGGACAATGAGCAGTTCTTC,CASSVGGDNEQFF
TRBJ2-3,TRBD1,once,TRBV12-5,TGTGCTAGTGGTTTGTATAGGACAGGGGTCGTCGATACGCAGTATTTT,CASGLYRTGVVDTQYF
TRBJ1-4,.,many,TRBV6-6,TGTGCCAGCAGCACCACGGGTAATGAAAAACTGTTTTTT,CASSTTGNEKLFF
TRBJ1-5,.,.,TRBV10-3,TGTGCCATCAGTGAGTCGGGCCTCAATCAGCCCCAGCATTTT,CAISESGLNQPQHF
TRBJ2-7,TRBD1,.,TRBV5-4,TGTGCCAGCAGCAGCGACAGGGGGTACGAGCAGTACTTC,CASSSDRGYEQYF
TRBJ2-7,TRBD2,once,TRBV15,TGTGCCACCAGCAGGGAAAGACTAGCGGACTACGAGCAGTACTTC,CATSRERLADYEQYF
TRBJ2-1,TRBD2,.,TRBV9,TGTGCCAGCAGCTTCCAAGCGGGAGGGCGAAATGAGCAGTTCTTC,CASSFQAGGRNEQFF
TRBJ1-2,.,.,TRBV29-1,TGCAGCGTTGCGGGCAGGGCTAACTATGGCTACACCTTC,CSVAGRANYGYTF
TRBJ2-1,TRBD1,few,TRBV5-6,TGTGCCAGCAGCTCTTTGCGGGGACAGGGTGCCAATGAGCAGTTCTTC,CASSSLRGQGANEQFF
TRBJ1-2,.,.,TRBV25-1,TGTGCCAGCAGTTCCGCAGTAAACTATGGCTACACCTTC,CASSSAVNYGYTF
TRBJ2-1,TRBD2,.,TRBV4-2,TGTGCCAGCAGCCGGGGACTAGCGGGAGGGAATGAGCAGTTCTTC,CASSRGLAGGNEQFF